The 14 T cell receptor beta chains below come from one sample, sequenced in a study of blood T cell repertoires in COVID-19 (dated by TCRdb to between 2020 and 2021). Receptor libraries were prepared by the immunoSEQ multiplex PCR assay. Not all clones reach the TCRdb copy of this immuneACCESS table, which keeps in-frame sequences only. Checked studies attribute under half of the gap to unresolved V genes and leave the rest unexplained. This sample has some 240,000 clones in its table, and 84% of those were observed once. Approximately 1.5% of the sample lies in the top ten. Sequences were obtained from peripheral blood. The receptors originated from a woman aged 40-49 years who had recovered from COVID-19.

The gene calls are TRBV28 and TRBJ1-1; 8 bases are shared with TRBD1. With V trimmed by 8 bases and J by 6 bases, 14 bases remained unmatched. Germline lookup yields CDR1 MDHEN and CDR2 SYDVKM. This CDR3 contains 15 residues. The CDR3 nucleotides are TGTGCCAGCCGGACAGGGATAAAGGGGGCCTCTGAAGCTTTCTTT. Protein product: CASRTGIKGASEAFF. The whole variable domain, filled in from reference TRBV28 and TRBJ1-1, reads DVKVTQSSRYLVKRTGEKVFLECVQDMDHENMFWYRQDPGLGLRLIYFSYDVKMKEKGDIPEGYSVSREKKERFSLILESASTNQTSMYLCASRTGIKGASEAFFGQGTRLTVV.

V and J are TRBV19 and TRBJ1-5, with unresolved D. The germline CDR1 and CDR2 sequences are LNHDA and SQIVND (reference sequence). The germline V and J ends were trimmed by 4 bases and 7 bases, with 17 bases remaining between them. This CDR3 comprises 15 residues. The CDR3 nucleotides read TGTGCCAGTAGTACTGTGTCCAGGACGGGACAGCCCCAGCATTTT. It codes for CASSTVSRTGQPQHF.

Notes on this clone: This CDR3 is also generated by other DNA sequences in the sample. The chain is built from TRBV6-5 and TRBJ1-1; D perhaps matches TRBD1 (6 bases). CDR1 is MNHEY and CDR2 is SVGAGI in the germline V gene. Trimming removed 0 bases at V and 0 bases at J, with 8 bases between. CDR3 length equals 15 residues. This chain's CDR3 is CASSYSDRMNTEAFF. For the CDR3, the DNA is TGTGCCAGCAGTTACTCCGACAGGATGAACACTGAAGCTTTCTTT.

The count of this clone is one. The CDR3 region has the DNA TGCGCCAGCAGCCGTTCCGGGACAGGCGACGAGACCCAGTACTTC. Protein sequence: CASSRSGTGDETQYF. The chain recombines TRBV4-1 with TRBJ2-5, with TRBD1 matching over 8 bases. J lost 5 bases, V lost 4 bases, and 9 bases had no gene match. There are 15 residues in the CDR3. Germline lookup yields CDR1 MGHRA and CDR2 YSYEKL.

The rearrangement links TRBV5-6 to TRBJ1-2; no clear D. CDR1 is SGHDT and CDR2 is YYEEEE in the germline V gene. Trimming removed 4 bases at V and 1 base at J, with 14 bases between. The CDR3 length is 15 residues. The CDR3 loop reads CASSPRLTINYGYTF. The DNA for the CDR3 is TGTGCCAGCAGCCCCAGACTGACTATTAACTATGGCTACACCTTC.

The V call is TRBV30, the J call TRBJ2-2, with D tentatively TRBD1 (6 bases). Per the germline V gene, CDR1 is GTSNPN and CDR2 is SVGIG (reference sequence). V was clipped by 5 bases and J by 6 bases, with 16 bases between them. The CDR3 length is 14 residues. The CDR3 nucleotides are TGTGCCTGGGGCGGACAGCTCGGGGCCGGGGAGCTGTTTTTT. Translation gives CAWGGQLGAGELFF.

This rearrangement joins TRBV28 to TRBJ2-1; maybe TRBD2 (5 bases). CDR1 MDHEN and CDR2 SYDVKM come from the germline V gene. CDR3 length: 15 amino acids. Trimming left V 6 bases short and J 7 bases short, with 19 bases between. The CDR3 sequence is CASSVDSTGKNEQFF. CDR3 coding DNA: TGTGCCAGCAGCGTGGACTCTACGGGTAAGAATGAGCAGTTCTTC.

The chain has TRBV28 and TRBJ2-7; 9 nucleotides line up with TRBD1. The CDR3 loop spans 18 amino acids. V was pared by 5 bases and J by 0 bases, with 14 bases of the junction left unmatched. Germline V gene sequence: CDR1 MDHEN, CDR2 SYDVKM. CDR3 loop: CASSPAGTGTLSSYEQYF. The CDR3 nucleotides read TGTGCCAGCAGTCCAGCCGGGACAGGGACTCTAAGCTCCTACGAGCAGTACTTC.

The rearrangement links TRBV18 to TRBJ1-6; TRBD1 matches at 8 bases. Germline CDR1 and CDR2: KGHSH and LQKENI. The J segment lost 7 bases and the V segment lost 4 bases, leaving 3 bases of the junction unmatched. This CDR3 has 14 amino acids. The CDR3 DNA reads TGTGCCAGCTCACAAAGGACAGGGAATTCACCCCTCCACTTT. Its protein product is CASSQRTGNSPLHF. The full variable domain, rest sourced from reference TRBV18 and TRBJ1-6, is NAGVMQNPRHLVRRRGQEARLRCSPMKGHSHVYWYRQLPEEGLKFMVYLQKENIIDESGMPKERFSAEFPKEGPSILRIQQVVRGDSAAYFCASSQRTGNSPLHFGNGTRLTVT.

The genes are TRBV18 and TRBJ2-1; weak D call: TRBD2 (5 bases). The CDR3 sequence is 13 residues long. Germline V gene lookup returns CDR1 KGHSH and CDR2 LQKENI. Deletions cut 2 bases from V and 10 bases from J, with 12 bases between. CDR3 region: CASSPGLGGEQFF. CDR3 bases: TGTGCCAGCTCACCAGGCTTGGGCGGGGAGCAGTTCTTC.

The chain has TRBV10-3 and TRBJ2-3; D gene unclear. In germline, CDR1 is ENHRY, CDR2 SYGVKD. V lost 0 bases and J lost 6, with 10 bases in between. The CDR3 length is 14 residues. The CDR3 loop is CAISESTDFDTQYF. The CDR3 bases are TGTGCCATCAGTGAGTCGACTGATTTCGATACGCAGTATTTT.

This clone was observed a handful of times. The CDR3 DNA reads as TGCGCCAGCAGCCAAGATTGGGGGGGAAATAATTCACCCCTCCACTTT. It is translated as CASSQDWGGNNSPLHF. The chain joins TRBV4-1 to TRBJ1-6, with TRBD1 as a possible D gene (5 bases). This CDR3 region has 16 residues. Between the trimmed V and J ends, which lost 0 bases and 5 bases, there was a span of 11 bases. Germline V gene sequence: CDR1 MGHRA, CDR2 YSYEKL.

The rearrangement uses TRBV12-3 or TRBV12-4 and TRBJ2-7; D unclear. The CDR3 covers 13 residues. V lost 3 bases and J 2 bases, leaving 8 bases between the germline ends. CDR3 sequence reads: CASSFGSPYEQYF. In nucleotides, the CDR3 is TGTGCCAGCAGTTTTGGCAGTCCCTACGAGCAGTACTTC.

In DNA, the CDR3 is TGTGCCAGCAGTGACCGGGGAAATGAGCAGTTCTTC. Its translation: CASSDRGNEQFF. The chain combines TRBV6-4 with TRBJ2-1, with a tentative D call TRBD2 (5 bases). V lost 2 bases and J 7 bases, leaving 6 bases between the germline ends. CDR3 size: 12 residues. The germline V gene encodes CDR1 MRHNA and CDR2 SNTAGT.